The clone carrying this T cell receptor (beta chain) was counted a few times. Germline V lookup: CDR1 SNHLY, CDR2 FYNNEI. V was pared by 6 bases and J by 11 bases, with 10 bases of the junction left unmatched. The CDR3 totals 12 residues. Per the authors' pipeline: The assay estimated nucleated cells by amplifying reference gene primers. Some clones are missing from TCRdb's copy, which holds only in-frame ones; the method was immunoSEQ multiplex PCR. V and J calls plus clone size are reproduced from that table; the DNA served to infer D and trimming. The sample has around 86,000 clones, more than 80% seen once. The sample is drawn from a study of blood T cell repertoires in COVID-19. About the study: The analysed material was cDNA or gDNA that came from T cells, B-cell-depleted T cells, or PBMCs.

The clonotype was recovered from a human donor in a cohort sampled during active COVID-19. Specimen: peripheral blood. The chain joins TRBV2 to TRBJ2-7, with 7 bases fitting TRBD1. In DNA form, the CDR3 reads TGTGCCAGCAGGTCAGGGGGTCGAGAAAAGTACTTC. It specifies CASRSGGREKYF.